This is a list of T cell receptor beta chains from one sample in a study of beta chain features in type 1 diabetes. Method: immunoSEQ multiplex PCR; TCRdb's copy keeps in-frame clones and lacks some. The sample includes about 340,000 clones, approximately 8% seen only once; the top ten take less than 0.45%. Sequencing was performed on central memory CD4+ T cells from blood. These receptors came from a woman between 18 and 30 years old in good health. CDR3s leave out the opening cysteine and the closing phenylalanine or tryptophan.

J: TRBJ1-5; V: TRBV6-1; CDR3: ASSEGAYGNQPQH
J: TRBJ2-3; V: TRBV15; CDR3: ATSRQVYGTDTQY
J: TRBJ1-1; V: TRBV6-5; CDR3: ASSHGTEAF
J: TRBJ1-5; V: TRBV28; CDR3: ASSEAFGPQH
J: TRBJ2-3; V: TRBV5-4; CDR3: ASSLGLAGGEDTQY
J: TRBJ1-1; V: TRBV20-1; CDR3: SAMINTEAF
J: TRBJ2-3; V: TRBV5-1; CDR3: ASSLPRGSTDTQY
J: TRBJ2-6; V: TRBV7-9; CDR3: ASSFRPAGANVLT
J: TRBJ2-7; V: TRBV5-1; CDR3: ASTAGGRASYEQY
J: TRBJ2-6; V: TRBV9; CDR3: ASSVDGGRASGANVLT
J: TRBJ2-3; V: TRBV27; CDR3: ASSLRGSRDTQY
J: TRBJ2-3; V: TRBV4-3; CDR3: ASSQRFDSSTDTQY
J: TRBJ2-1; V: TRBV7-2; CDR3: ASSLSVTSGLGF
J: TRBJ1-1; V: TRBV20-1; CDR3: SAKKGTEAF
J: TRBJ2-3; V: TRBV7-9; CDR3: ASSLDWGNRGPPH
J: TRBJ2-3; V: TRBV9; CDR3: ASSVEGGRWWDTQY
J: TRBJ1-5; V: TRBV27; CDR3: ASSLADRPNQPQH
J: TRBJ1-2; V: TRBV4-3; CDR3: ASSQGEADHYGYT
J: TRBJ1-2; V: TRBV5-6; CDR3: ASSLNDKWGYGYT
J: TRBJ1-1; V: TRBV28; CDR3: ASSQSRGIGTEAF
J: TRBJ2-5; V: TRBV29-1; CDR3: SAKQGAAETQY
J: TRBJ2-1; V: TRBV11-3; CDR3: ASSSPSGTSGNNEQF
J: TRBJ1-1; V: TRBV2; CDR3: ASSRGQRVTEAF
J: TRBJ2-1; V: TRBV10-3; CDR3: AISERGSEQF
J: TRBJ2-1; V: TRBV2; CDR3: ASSVTRPELNEQF
J: TRBJ2-7; V: TRBV7-9; CDR3: ASSLGWGLFSYEQY
J: TRBJ1-1; V: TRBV7-8; CDR3: ASSPRFGGEEAF
J: TRBJ2-5; V: TRBV21-1; CDR3: ASSKVGTGRQETQY
J: TRBJ2-3; V: TRBV23-1; CDR3: ASSQSTFLLDTQY
J: TRBJ2-5; V: TRBV7-9; CDR3: ASSLDRGQYGETQY
J: TRBJ2-4; V: TRBV28; CDR3: ASSPRGRQAKNIQY
J: TRBJ1-4; V: TRBV18; CDR3: ASSSQQGSGEKLF
J: TRBJ2-7; V: TRBV7-2; CDR3: ASSFGTGGYYEQY
J: TRBJ2-7; V: TRBV4-2; CDR3: ASRKRGLSYEQY
J: TRBJ1-4; V: TRBV4-2; CDR3: ASSRDRTGGEKLF
J: TRBJ1-6; V: TRBV25-1; CDR3: ASSALGVFSGSPLH
J: TRBJ1-5; V: TRBV9; CDR3: ASSLGESLPQH
J: TRBJ2-1; V: TRBV4-3; CDR3: ASSVRTSGSLEQF
J: TRBJ2-7; V: TRBV4-1; CDR3: ASSQPLAGASSYEQY
J: TRBJ2-1; V: TRBV29-1; CDR3: SVAFTSRQF
J: TRBJ2-1; V: TRBV5-6; CDR3: ASSIGQLKNEQF
J: TRBJ2-3; V: TRBV11-2; CDR3: ASSPGTSESTDTQY
J: TRBJ1-4; V: TRBV6-6; CDR3: ASKRDREKLF
J: TRBJ1-1; V: TRBV7-9; CDR3: ASSLLTVLNTEAF
J: TRBJ2-1; V: TRBV5-1; CDR3: ASSLDPSSYNEQF
J: TRBJ2-1; V: TRBV18; CDR3: ASSPIAGGRYNEQF
J: TRBJ1-1; V: TRBV5-1; CDR3: ASSPHLQNTEAF
J: TRBJ2-5; V: TRBV9; CDR3: ASSVGLAAQETQY
J: TRBJ2-7; V: TRBV7-8; CDR3: ATTPGLAGGLYEQY
J: TRBJ2-5; V: TRBV5-1; CDR3: ASSLGERAWYQETQY
J: TRBJ2-7; V: TRBV27; CDR3: ASKRDSLGAEQY
J: TRBJ2-2; V: TRBV4-3; CDR3: ASSQEPGGNTGELF